The rows below give T cell receptor beta chains drawn from one sample of a study of vaccination and CD4 T cells after COVID-19. TCRdb fed the PCR reads into MiXCR, producing one record per CDR3 protein. This table holds roughly 9,000 distinct CDR3 sequences, over 45% found once. Their antigens remain unidentified. Sequenced input: CD4+ T cells from blood, cultured in vitro. These TCRs come from a human donor in good health. Both conserved end residues are part of each CDR3. Fields, in order: J gene, V gene, D gene, clone size, CDR3 protein, CDR3 DNA. The D gene is left open where the match is weak. The listing skips clone size in some rows; elsewhere it reads once, few, many or a size class.

J gene: TRBJ1-2
V gene: TRBV20-1
D gene: -
clone size: few
CDR3 protein: CSASSWDNYGYTF
CDR3 DNA: TGCAGTGCTAGTAGTTGGGACAACTATGGCTACACCTTC

J gene: TRBJ2-3
V gene: TRBV7-2
D gene: TRBD2
clone size: few
CDR3 protein: CASSPRTSGGTDTQYF
CDR3 DNA: TGTGCCAGCAGCCCTCGGACTAGCGGGGGTACAGATACGCAGTATTTT

J gene: TRBJ2-5
V gene: TRBV5-1
D gene: -
clone size: -
CDR3 protein: CASSWTEQETQYF
CDR3 DNA: TGCGCCAGCAGCTGGACAGAACAAGAGACCCAGTACTTC

J gene: TRBJ2-3
V gene: TRBV6-2/TRBV6-3
D gene: TRBD2
clone size: -
CDR3 protein: CASSLGGGSTDTQYF
CDR3 DNA: TGTGCCAGCAGCCTGGGGGGGGGGAGCACAGATACGCAGTATTTT

J gene: TRBJ1-6
V gene: TRBV27
D gene: TRBD1
clone size: -
CDR3 protein: CASRRQGWNSPLHF
CDR3 DNA: TGTGCCAGCAGACGACAGGGTTGGAATTCACCCCTCCACTTT

J gene: TRBJ1-1
V gene: TRBV20-1
D gene: -
clone size: -
CDR3 protein: CSAPWVGTEAFF
CDR3 DNA: TGCAGTGCCCCTTGGGTGGGAACTGAAGCTTTCTTT

J gene: TRBJ2-3
V gene: TRBV7-2
D gene: TRBD1
clone size: -
CDR3 protein: CASSMDRADTQYF
CDR3 DNA: TGTGCCAGCAGCATGGACAGGGCAGATACGCAGTATTTT

J gene: TRBJ1-2
V gene: TRBV12-1
D gene: -
clone size: few
CDR3 protein: CASSLRLRYGYTF
CDR3 DNA: TGTGCCAGCAGCCTCAGGTTAAGGTATGGCTACACCTTC

J gene: TRBJ1-5
V gene: TRBV19
D gene: -
clone size: -
CDR3 protein: CASSIARDYQPQHF
CDR3 DNA: TGTGCCAGTAGTATAGCCAGGGACTATCAGCCCCAGCATTTT

J gene: TRBJ2-7
V gene: TRBV7-9
D gene: -
clone size: few
CDR3 protein: CASSLYDGPGRYEQYF
CDR3 DNA: TGTGCCAGCAGCTTATATGATGGTCCAGGGCGCTACGAGCAGTACTTC

J gene: TRBJ1-5
V gene: TRBV27
D gene: -
clone size: few
CDR3 protein: CASRATGGYSNQPQHF
CDR3 DNA: TGTGCCAGCAGGGCGACAGGAGGATATAGCAATCAGCCCCAGCATTTT

J gene: TRBJ2-2
V gene: TRBV7-7
D gene: -
clone size: few
CDR3 protein: CASSPGHTGELFF
CDR3 DNA: TGTGCCAGCAGCCCAGGGCACACCGGGGAGCTGTTTTTT

J gene: TRBJ1-5
V gene: TRBV27
D gene: -
clone size: -
CDR3 protein: CASSLGGANNQPQHF
CDR3 DNA: TGTGCCAGCAGTTTAGGGGGGGCTAATAATCAGCCCCAGCATTTT

J gene: TRBJ2-5
V gene: TRBV19
D gene: -
clone size: -
CDR3 protein: CASSEAGIGETQYF
CDR3 DNA: TGTGCCAGTTCAGAAGCCGGGATTGGAGAGACCCAGTACTTC

J gene: TRBJ1-1
V gene: TRBV27
D gene: -
clone size: few
CDR3 protein: CASSFRENTEAFF
CDR3 DNA: TGTGCCAGCAGTTTTAGAGAGAACACTGAAGCTTTCTTT

J gene: TRBJ2-2
V gene: TRBV20-1
D gene: -
clone size: few
CDR3 protein: CSARPNSGGGELFF
CDR3 DNA: TGCAGTGCTAGACCAAATAGCGGTGGCGGGGAGCTGTTTTTT

J gene: TRBJ1-5
V gene: TRBV6-1
D gene: -
clone size: -
CDR3 protein: CASNNGATGGGQPQHF
CDR3 DNA: TGTGCCAGCAATAACGGGGCTACGGGAGGAGGTCAGCCCCAGCATTTT

J gene: TRBJ1-1
V gene: TRBV20-1
D gene: -
clone size: -
CDR3 protein: CSASRNTEAFF
CDR3 DNA: TGCAGTGCTAGTCGGAACACTGAAGCTTTCTTT

J gene: TRBJ1-2
V gene: TRBV30
D gene: -
clone size: -
CDR3 protein: CAWKGQGRGYTF
CDR3 DNA: TGTGCCTGGAAGGGGCAGGGACGTGGCTACACCTTC

J gene: TRBJ1-5
V gene: TRBV19
D gene: -
clone size: -
CDR3 protein: CASRDYPGGNQPQHF
CDR3 DNA: TGTGCCAGTAGGGACTACCCTGGGGGCAATCAGCCCCAGCATTTT

J gene: TRBJ2-3
V gene: TRBV27
D gene: -
clone size: few
CDR3 protein: CASSFGTSTDTQYF
CDR3 DNA: TGTGCCAGCAGTTTCGGGACTAGCACAGATACGCAGTATTTT

J gene: TRBJ1-1
V gene: TRBV7-2
D gene: -
clone size: -
CDR3 protein: CASRPQGGVTEAFF
CDR3 DNA: TGTGCCAGCAGACCTCAGGGTGGGGTCACTGAAGCTTTCTTT

J gene: TRBJ2-7
V gene: TRBV20-1
D gene: -
clone size: once
CDR3 protein: CSAGRGWYEQYF
CDR3 DNA: TGCAGTGCTGGGCGGGGTTGGTACGAGCAGTACTTC

J gene: TRBJ1-2
V gene: TRBV6-4
D gene: -
clone size: -
CDR3 protein: CASSETGNRGYTF
CDR3 DNA: TGTGCCAGCAGTGAAACAGGGAATCGTGGCTACACCTTC

J gene: TRBJ2-3
V gene: TRBV2
D gene: -
clone size: -
CDR3 protein: CASSEERSSRGTQYF
CDR3 DNA: TGTGCCAGCAGTGAAGAAAGGTCTAGCCGGGGTACGCAGTATTTT

J gene: TRBJ1-1
V gene: TRBV19
D gene: -
clone size: -
CDR3 protein: CASSIGGINTEAFF
CDR3 DNA: TGTGCCAGTAGTATCGGCGGCATTAACACTGAAGCTTTCTTT

J gene: TRBJ2-2
V gene: TRBV20-1
D gene: TRBD2
clone size: -
CDR3 protein: CSAYLGRGGPLAGELFF
CDR3 DNA: TGCAGTGCCTATCTTGGGCGGGGGGGACCTCTCGCCGGGGAGCTGTTTTTT

J gene: TRBJ2-3
V gene: TRBV2
D gene: TRBD2
clone size: -
CDR3 protein: CASSTILGLADILATDTQYF
CDR3 DNA: TGTGCCAGCAGTACGATACTGGGACTAGCGGATATACTAGCGACAGATACGCAGTATTTT

J gene: TRBJ1-1
V gene: TRBV6-5
D gene: -
clone size: -
CDR3 protein: CASSLGGNTEAFF
CDR3 DNA: TGTGCCAGCAGTTTAGGCGGGAACACTGAAGCTTTCTTT

J gene: TRBJ1-6
V gene: TRBV6-1
D gene: TRBD1
clone size: -
CDR3 protein: CASADREPNSPLHF
CDR3 DNA: TGTGCCAGCGCTGACAGGGAACCTAATTCACCCCTCCACTTT

J gene: TRBJ2-6
V gene: TRBV6-5
D gene: -
clone size: few
CDR3 protein: CASSYSPGRAGANVLTF
CDR3 DNA: TGTGCCAGCAGTTACAGCCCAGGCCGCGCTGGGGCCAACGTCCTGACTTTC

J gene: TRBJ1-1
V gene: TRBV7-2
D gene: -
clone size: few
CDR3 protein: CASSPARANTEAFF
CDR3 DNA: TGTGCCAGCAGCCCAGCCAGGGCCAACACTGAAGCTTTCTTT

J gene: TRBJ2-5
V gene: TRBV10-3
D gene: TRBD1
clone size: few
CDR3 protein: CAIKPGQGFQETQYF
CDR3 DNA: TGTGCCATTAAACCGGGACAGGGTTTCCAAGAGACCCAGTACTTC

J gene: TRBJ1-1
V gene: TRBV19
D gene: TRBD1
clone size: few
CDR3 protein: CASSSGTGGPEAFF
CDR3 DNA: TGTGCCAGTAGTTCGGGGACAGGGGGACCTGAAGCTTTCTTT

J gene: TRBJ1-5
V gene: TRBV7-2
D gene: -
clone size: few
CDR3 protein: CASSMGHSNQPQHF
CDR3 DNA: TGTGCCAGCAGCATGGGACATAGCAATCAGCCCCAGCATTTT

J gene: TRBJ2-3
V gene: TRBV6-5
D gene: TRBD2
clone size: -
CDR3 protein: CASSFSGESTDTQYF
CDR3 DNA: TGTGCCAGCAGTTTTAGCGGGGAAAGCACAGATACGCAGTATTTT

J gene: TRBJ2-1
V gene: TRBV20-1
D gene: -
clone size: few
CDR3 protein: CSASLPDLNEQFF
CDR3 DNA: TGCAGTGCTAGTTTACCGGACCTCAATGAGCAGTTCTTC

J gene: TRBJ2-5
V gene: TRBV7-2
D gene: TRBD2
clone size: few
CDR3 protein: CASSSPFGGGYQETQYF
CDR3 DNA: TGTGCCAGCAGCTCACCCTTCGGCGGGGGGTACCAAGAGACCCAGTACTTC

J gene: TRBJ2-1
V gene: TRBV28
D gene: TRBD2
clone size: -
CDR3 protein: CASSSGGREQFF
CDR3 DNA: TGTGCCAGCAGTAGCGGGGGTCGGGAGCAGTTCTTC

J gene: TRBJ1-1
V gene: TRBV7-9
D gene: TRBD1
clone size: -
CDR3 protein: CASSFGTGGDTEAFF
CDR3 DNA: TGTGCCAGCAGCTTTGGTACAGGGGGGGACACTGAAGCTTTCTTT

J gene: TRBJ2-5
V gene: TRBV18
D gene: -
clone size: -
CDR3 protein: CASSRTGTPYQETQYF
CDR3 DNA: TGTGCCAGCTCTCGAACCGGGACACCGTACCAAGAGACCCAGTACTTC

J gene: TRBJ2-3
V gene: TRBV7-9
D gene: -
clone size: -
CDR3 protein: CAITDEYSTDTQYF
CDR3 DNA: TGTGCCATCACGGACGAATATAGCACAGATACGCAGTATTTT

J gene: TRBJ2-3
V gene: TRBV5-1
D gene: -
clone size: -
CDR3 protein: CASSPQSTDTQYF
CDR3 DNA: TGCGCCAGCAGTCCCCAGAGCACAGATACGCAGTATTTT

J gene: TRBJ1-2
V gene: TRBV14
D gene: -
clone size: once
CDR3 protein: CASSQGGGYGYTF
CDR3 DNA: TGTGCCAGCAGCCAAGGCGGAGGCTATGGCTACACCTTC

J gene: TRBJ1-2
V gene: TRBV7-2
D gene: -
clone size: -
CDR3 protein: CASSLAATITYGYTF
CDR3 DNA: TGTGCCAGCAGCTTAGCGGCGACTATTACCTATGGCTACACCTTC

J gene: TRBJ2-1
V gene: TRBV28
D gene: -
clone size: -
CDR3 protein: CASSLTSRPREEQFF
CDR3 DNA: TGTGCCAGCAGTTTAACTAGTAGGCCAAGGGAGGAGCAGTTCTTC

J gene: TRBJ1-2
V gene: TRBV5-5
D gene: -
clone size: -
CDR3 protein: CASSRSSYGYTF
CDR3 DNA: TGTGCCAGCAGCCGGAGTAGCTATGGCTACACCTTC

J gene: TRBJ1-5
V gene: TRBV7-9
D gene: -
clone size: few
CDR3 protein: CASSYLANQPQHF
CDR3 DNA: TGTGCCAGCTCCTACCTGGCCAATCAGCCCCAGCATTTT

J gene: TRBJ1-5
V gene: TRBV18
D gene: -
clone size: -
CDR3 protein: CASSPPDGKQPQHF
CDR3 DNA: TGTGCCAGCTCACCCCCAGATGGGAAACAGCCCCAGCATTTT

J gene: TRBJ2-3
V gene: TRBV7-2
D gene: TRBD2
clone size: -
CDR3 protein: CASSQDLKAGGPLSTDTQYF
CDR3 DNA: TGCGCCAGCAGCCAAGATCTTAAGGCGGGAGGGCCACTCAGCACAGATACGCAGTATTTT

J gene: TRBJ1-2
V gene: TRBV28
D gene: -
clone size: -
CDR3 protein: CASSLSLGMGGYTF
CDR3 DNA: TGTGCCAGCAGTTTATCTCTGGGTATGGGTGGCTACACCTTC

J gene: TRBJ1-2
V gene: TRBV30
D gene: TRBD1
clone size: few
CDR3 protein: CAWAGTGLRYGYTF
CDR3 DNA: TGTGCCTGGGCCGGGACAGGGTTAAGATATGGCTACACCTTC

J gene: TRBJ2-3
V gene: TRBV10-3
D gene: -
clone size: -
CDR3 protein: CAISAPRTDTQYF
CDR3 DNA: TGTGCCATCAGCGCACCCCGGACAGATACGCAGTATTTT

J gene: TRBJ2-2
V gene: TRBV7-8
D gene: TRBD1
clone size: -
CDR3 protein: CASSSGQGWTGELFF
CDR3 DNA: TGTGCCAGCAGCTCAGGACAGGGTTGGACCGGGGAGCTGTTTTTT

J gene: TRBJ2-3
V gene: TRBV24-1
D gene: TRBD1
clone size: -
CDR3 protein: CATRGTGGQDTQYF
CDR3 DNA: TGTGCCACCAGGGGGACAGGGGGTCAAGATACGCAGTATTTT

J gene: TRBJ2-1
V gene: TRBV7-9
D gene: -
clone size: -
CDR3 protein: CASSPLGIRNEQFF
CDR3 DNA: TGTGCCAGCAGCCCCCTTGGGATACGCAATGAGCAGTTCTTC

J gene: TRBJ2-5
V gene: TRBV2
D gene: -
clone size: -
CDR3 protein: CASSDSAGRETQYF
CDR3 DNA: TGTGCCAGCAGTGATTCGGCAGGGCGAGAGACCCAGTACTTC